The rows below give T cell receptor beta chains drawn from one sample of a study of T cell changes during pregnancy in multiple sclerosis. The protocol was immunoSEQ multiplex PCR, while the TCRdb copy is restricted to in-frame clones and leaves out a portion. The table has 35,000 or so clones, around 93% seen once. The sample here was CD4+ T cells from peripheral blood mononuclear cells, taken in the first trimester of pregnancy. The receptor set was obtained from a female donor with multiple sclerosis, enrolled in a pregnancy study. Each CDR3 is given with its conserved first and last residue. D genes are given only for firm matches. The size field is filled for only some rows; it gives once, few, many or a size class.

J gene,clone size,V gene,D gene,CDR3 DNA,CDR3 protein
TRBJ2-3,-,TRBV7-2,TRBD1,TGTGCCAGCAGACCACAGGGGGCGCAAGATACGCAGTATTTT,CASRPQGAQDTQYF
TRBJ1-3,once,TRBV4-2,-,TGTGCCAGCAGCCGACAGCCTATCCAGGCCAGCTCTGGAAACACCATATATTTT,CASSRQPIQASSGNTIYF
TRBJ2-2,-,TRBV5-1,TRBD2,TGCGCCAGCAGCTTGTTTACTAGCGGGAGGGCGGACACCGGGGAGCTGTTTTTT,CASSLFTSGRADTGELFF
TRBJ2-3,-,TRBV15,TRBD2,TGTGCCACCAGTGACCGATCCGGGACTAGCCTCCCAGATACGCAGTATTTT,CATSDRSGTSLPDTQYF
TRBJ2-7,-,TRBV5-1,-,TGCGCCAGCAGCATCCGGGGAATCTACGAGCAGTACTTC,CASSIRGIYEQYF
TRBJ2-7,-,TRBV2,-,TGTGCCGGGGGCGGTGACACCTACGAGCAGTACTTC,CAGGGDTYEQYF
TRBJ1-1,-,TRBV27,TRBD1,TGTGCCAGCAGTTTCAGGGGGCTTAACACTGAAGCTTTCTTT,CASSFRGLNTEAFF
TRBJ2-2,-,TRBV19,-,TGTGCCAGTAGTATCTTGACCGGGGAGCTGTTTTTT,CASSILTGELFF
TRBJ2-7,-,TRBV2,TRBD1,TGTGCCAGCAGCGGACAGGGTTCGCCCTACGAGCAGTACTTC,CASSGQGSPYEQYF
TRBJ2-2,-,TRBV11-2,TRBD1,TGTGCCAGCAGCTACAGGGGTGACGGGGAGCTGTTTTTT,CASSYRGDGELFF
TRBJ2-1,-,TRBV18,TRBD1,TGTGCCAGCTCACCAGGGACAGGGGGTTTGTACAATGAGCAGTTCTTC,CASSPGTGGLYNEQFF
TRBJ2-1,-,TRBV2,TRBD2,TGTGCCAGCACCGTTGGACTAGGGAGCTCCTACAATGAGCAGTTCTTC,CASTVGLGSSYNEQFF
TRBJ2-1,-,TRBV7-6,-,TGTGCCAGCAGCGCGGAAGGGGGGGCCCCCTACAATGAGCAGTTCTTC,CASSAEGGAPYNEQFF
TRBJ2-2,-,TRBV28,TRBD1,TGTGCCAGCAGTAGTACAGGGGGCAGCACCGGGGAGCTGTTTTTT,CASSSTGGSTGELFF
TRBJ2-7,once,TRBV6-5,-,TGTGCCAGCAGAGGAACGAGGAGCTCCTACGAGCAGTACTTC,CASRGTRSSYEQYF
TRBJ1-1,-,TRBV7-2,-,TGTGCCAGCAGCTTAGGGACGGGGGGAGCTTTCTTT,CASSLGTGGAFF
TRBJ2-4,once,TRBV19,-,TGTGCCAGTCAGTCGGGGACCAAAAACATTCAGTACTTC,CASQSGTKNIQYF
TRBJ1-1,-,TRBV5-1,-,TGCGCCAGCAGCTACGAGGGGGACACTGAAGCTTTCTTT,CASSYEGDTEAFF
TRBJ2-3,-,TRBV4-1,TRBD2,TGCGCCAGCAGCCAAGAAGGACGGACTAGCGGGCTCACAGATACGCAGTATTTT,CASSQEGRTSGLTDTQYF
TRBJ2-7,-,TRBV5-1,TRBD2,TGCGCCAGCAGCGGGGACTACTACGAGCAGTACTTC,CASSGDYYEQYF
TRBJ2-5,-,TRBV11-2,-,TGTGCCAGCAGCTTAGGAGCACAGATGCCTTTGTACTTC,CASSLGAQMPLYF
TRBJ1-4,-,TRBV19,-,TGTGCCAGTAGCCACTCTAAATTCCCAGGGGATATATTGCGTGAAAAACTGTTTTTT,CASSHSKFPGDILREKLFF
TRBJ2-7,-,TRBV29-1,-,TGCAGCGTTGAGCTGGGGGGTGGCGAGCAGTACTTC,CSVELGGGEQYF
TRBJ2-7,-,TRBV6-5,-,TGTGCCAGCAGTTCCTACAGGGCTAGCTACGAGCAGTACTTC,CASSSYRASYEQYF
TRBJ1-1,-,TRBV5-1,TRBD1,TGCGCCAGCAGCCGAAGGGACAGCTACACTGAAGCTTTCTTT,CASSRRDSYTEAFF
TRBJ2-7,-,TRBV13,TRBD1,TGTGCCAGCAGCATCTCCGGGACAGGGGCTTACGAGCAGTACTTC,CASSISGTGAYEQYF
TRBJ2-1,-,TRBV7-2,TRBD2,TGTGCCAGCAGCTTAGATCAGGGAGGGGAGCAGTTCTTC,CASSLDQGGEQFF
TRBJ2-3,-,TRBV18,TRBD2,TGTGCCAGCTCACCACTCCAGAGCGGGACCCCCGCAGATACGCAGTATTTT,CASSPLQSGTPADTQYF
TRBJ2-7,-,TRBV7-2,TRBD1,TGTGCCAGCAGCTTAGGTAGTGTGACAGGGCCTTACGAGCAGTACTTC,CASSLGSVTGPYEQYF
TRBJ2-1,-,TRBV5-1,TRBD2,TGCGCCAGCAGCCTTGGGACTAGCGGGGGGGAGTTCTTC,CASSLGTSGGEFF
TRBJ1-4,-,TRBV7-9,-,TGTGCCAGCAGCTCCAGTAACAGGGACCGTGATGAAAAACTGTTTTTT,CASSSSNRDRDEKLFF
TRBJ1-5,-,TRBV18,TRBD1,TGTGCCAGCTCACTCTCGACCGGGACAGGGCAACAGCCCCAGCATTTT,CASSLSTGTGQQPQHF
TRBJ1-1,-,TRBV19,-,TGTGCCAGCCGAGTGAGAGGTGGGGGCATGAACACTGAAGCTTTCTTT,CASRVRGGGMNTEAFF
TRBJ2-1,-,TRBV11-3,-,TGTGCCAGCAGCTTAGATCGCGCAGGTTCCTACAATGAGCAGTTCTTC,CASSLDRAGSYNEQFF